The clone carrying this T cell receptor (beta chain) was seen more than once but under ten times. Its specificity is unknown. This sample stems from a study of blood T cells in healthy people across ages. Notes on the study in general: The study lacked donor CMV status, which possibly confounded expanded clonotype changes.

The CDR3 consists of 14 residues. V gave up 4 bases and J gave up 7 bases, with 12 bases separating them. Germline CDR1 reads SGHRS; CDR2 reads YFSETQ. Alongside a J-beta primer mix, a sample-barcoded 5' primer served in a second PCR lasting roughly 7 to 11 cycles. TCRdb re-analysed the 5' RACE reads in MiXCR, keeping a single row per CDR3 protein. In the table there are around 800,000 distinct CDR3 sequences, about 53% of which are singletons. This receptor was obtained from a man older than 75 in good health. The gene calls are TRBV5-1 and TRBJ1-6, with D possibly matching TRBD1 (5 bases). The sequenced sample was blood. The CDR3 nucleotides are TGCGCCAGCAGCATGTTAGGGGACAATTCACCCCTCCACTTT. It codes for CASSMLGDNSPLHF.